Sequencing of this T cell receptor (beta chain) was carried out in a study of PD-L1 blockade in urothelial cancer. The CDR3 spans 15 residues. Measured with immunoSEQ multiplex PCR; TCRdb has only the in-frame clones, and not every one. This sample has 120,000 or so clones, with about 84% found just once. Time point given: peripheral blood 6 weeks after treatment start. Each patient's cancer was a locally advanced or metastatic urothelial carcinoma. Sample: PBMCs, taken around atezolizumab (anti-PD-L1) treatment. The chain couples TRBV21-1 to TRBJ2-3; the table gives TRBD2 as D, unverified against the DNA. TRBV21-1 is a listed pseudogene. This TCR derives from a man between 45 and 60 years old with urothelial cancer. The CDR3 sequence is CASSKGGPAEDTQYF. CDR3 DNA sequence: TGTGCCAGCAGCAAAGGAGGGCCAGCTGAAGATACGCAGTATTTT.